Below, 26 T cell receptor beta chains from the same sample are listed, as sequenced in a study of regulatory T cells in long-lasting Graves disease (dated by TCRdb to about 2021). Read against the paper, the sample's time point label means: persistent/refractory GD, antithyroid drugs over 5 years with positive TRAb. RNA was extracted from PBMCs in TRIzol for both TCR sequencing and RNA sequencing. The library relied on multiplex PCR. Data came from an Illumina HiSeq 4000. To build TCR beta libraries, CDR3 regions were amplified by Arm-PCR using iRepertoire HTBI primers. The public reads were reprocessed in TCRdb via fastp at Q25 and MiXCR, keeping in-frame beta chains. Every entry covers one CDR3 protein and lists the most common genes and DNA from its rows. The sample table holds roughly 400,000 distinct CDR3 sequences, of which around 20% were seen once. The top ten clonotypes cover roughly 20% of the sample.

This sample comprised peripheral blood mononuclear cells (PBMCs), obtained when the disease was refractory, from a patient treated with antithyroid drugs. The receptors here all came from a female donor with Graves disease.

This clonotype has a handful of counts. The chain employs TRBV12-5 and TRBJ2-3; D perhaps matches TRBD2 (7 bases). This CDR3 has 14 residues. V lost 5 bases, J lost 2 bases, and 11 bases lay in between. The V gene's germline CDR1 is LGHNT and CDR2 FRNRAP. The CDR3 reads CASGRGGDTDTQYF. CDR3 coding DNA: TGTGCTAGTGGTCGAGGGGGGGACACAGATACGCAGTATTTT. Together with reference TRBV12-5 and TRBJ2-3, the CDR3 gives the full variable domain: DARVTQTPRHKVTEMGQEVTMRCQPILGHNTVFWYRQTMMQGLELLAYFRNRAPLDDSGMPKDRFSAEMPDATLATLKIQPSEPRDSAVYFCASGRGGDTDTQYFGPGTRLTVL.

This clonotype was observed at least ten times. The chain joins TRBV25-1 to TRBJ2-5; TRBD2 matches 11 bases. Germline V lookup: CDR1 MGHDK, CDR2 SYGVNS. This CDR3 has 16 residues. V shed 4 bases, J shed 1 base, and the junction held 5 bases outside the gene matches. The CDR3 reads CASSALAGGPQETQYF. CDR3 DNA: TGTGCCAGCAGTGCCCTAGCGGGAGGACCCCAAGAGACCCAGTACTTC.

This chain uses TRBV5-4 with TRBJ2-5; 13 bases fit TRBD2. The CDR3 spans 18 residues. The germline CDR1 and CDR2 sequences are SGHNT and YYREEE (reference sequence). Unmatched junction bases numbered 10, after V lost 4 bases and J lost 1 base. The DNA for the CDR3 is TGTGCCAGCAGCGTACCGGGACTAGCGGGGAGGGCCCAAGAGACCCAGTACTTC. Its translation is CASSVPGLAGRAQETQYF.

This clonotype occurred many times. This sequence joins TRBV7-2 and TRBJ2-7; D not certain. CDR1 SGHTA and CDR2 FQGNSA come from the germline V gene. V shed 2 bases and J shed 0 bases, with 17 bases lying between them. The CDR3 loop spans 17 amino acids. The CDR3 is CASSLLRSSVISYEQYF. The CDR3 DNA reads TGTGCCAGCAGCTTACTAAGAAGTTCAGTTATCTCCTACGAGCAGTACTTC.

The chain joins TRBV27 to TRBJ2-7; D might be TRBD2 (7 bases). With 6 bases removed from V and 0 bases from J, the gap between germline ends came to 15 bases. The CDR3 totals 15 residues. Germline V gives CDR1 MNHEY, CDR2 SMNVEV (reference sequence). The CDR3 loop reads CASRITGRGSYEQYF. In DNA form, the CDR3 reads TGTGCCAGCAGAATAACAGGGAGGGGCTCCTACGAGCAGTACTTC.

Ten or more counts support this clonotype. V is TRBV28 and J is TRBJ1-4; TRBD1 aligns across 7 bases. The CDR3 is 13 residues long. Germline V gene sequence: CDR1 MDHEN, CDR2 SYDVKM. V shed 6 bases and J 8 bases; nucleotides not matched to a gene: 6. CDR3 DNA: TGTGCCAGCAGGGGGACAGTCGAGGAAAAACTGTTTTTT. It yields the protein CASRGTVEEKLFF.

The sample holds many counts of this clonotype. The rearrangement uses TRBV12-3 or TRBV12-4 and TRBJ1-2; 9 nucleotides match TRBD1. V was pared by 5 bases and J by 5 bases, with 6 bases of the junction left unmatched. This CDR3 region has 14 residues. CDR3 sequence: CASSPLTGGYGYTF. In nucleotides, the CDR3 is TGTGCCAGCAGTCCTTTGACAGGGGGGTATGGCTACACCTTC.

The chain uses TRBV7-2 and TRBJ1-2; weak D call: TRBD1 (5 bases). In germline, CDR1 is SGHTA, CDR2 FQGNSA. This CDR3 is built from 15 residues. The ends were cut back, 5 bases at V and 9 bases at J, with 22 bases in the middle. CDR3 loop: CASSGGGGPTGSYTF. The CDR3 DNA follows: TGTGCCAGCAGCGGGGGGGGGGGTCCCACGGGGAGCTACACCTTC.

The chain employs TRBV4-1 and TRBJ1-4, with D perhaps TRBD1 (5 bases). Deletions cut 4 bases from V and 8 bases from J, with 17 bases between. From germline, CDR1 is MGHRA and CDR2 YSYEKL. The CDR3 is 15 amino acids. CDR3 sequence: CASSRYEGHQEKLFF. The CDR3 DNA reads as TGCGCCAGCAGCCGTTATGAGGGGCATCAAGAAAAACTGTTTTTT.

The chain joins TRBV25-1 to TRBJ2-7, with D perhaps TRBD1 or TRBD2 (6 bases each). The CDR3 consists of 12 residues. Germline-derived CDR1 and CDR2 are MGHDK and SYGVNS. Trimming removed 6 bases from V and 4 bases from J, with 10 bases in between. The CDR3 protein is CASSGGIYEQYF. CDR3 DNA: TGTGCCAGCAGCGGGGGCATTTACGAGCAGTACTTC.

This clonotype was seen only a few times. The CDR3 loop is CASNPHLGTEQYF. The CDR3 DNA sequence: TGTGCCAGCAACCCCCATTTAGGGACCGAGCAGTACTTC. This chain connects TRBV14 to TRBJ2-7; either TRBD1 or TRBD2 may fit D (5 bases each). V was cut by 7 bases and J by 6 bases, with 16 bases left in between. This CDR3 is built from 13 residues. From germline, CDR1 is SGHDN and CDR2 FVKESK.

The sample holds a few counts of this clonotype. In DNA, the CDR3 is TGTGCCAGCAGCACCCCGGGAGCCCCCTCCGAGCAGTACTTC. Translation: CASSTPGAPSEQYF. This rearrangement joins TRBV7-2 to TRBJ2-7; D is possibly TRBD2 (6 bases). Germline V lookup: CDR1 SGHTA, CDR2 FQGNSA. The CDR3 runs to 14 residues. Trimming pared 5 bases from V and 6 bases from J, leaving 17 bases between.

This clonotype was counted between two and nine times. V is TRBV13 and J is TRBJ1-4; 7 bases agree with TRBD1. This CDR3 comprises 15 residues. The germline gives CDR1 PRHDT, CDR2 FYEKMQ (reference sequence). Germline trimming cut 5 bases from V and 5 bases from J; bases unmatched to any gene: 8. CDR3 coding DNA: TGTGCCAGCAGCCCTCAAGGGACAGTCAATGAAAAACTGTTTTTT. It encodes CASSPQGTVNEKLFF.

The V gene is TRBV5-1, the J gene TRBJ1-4; TRBD1 is a possible D gene (5 bases). This CDR3 is built from 15 residues. Germline CDR1 reads SGHRS; CDR2 reads YFSETQ. V lost 0 bases to trimming and J lost 4 bases, with 10 bases between them. The CDR3 reads CASSLEGTFNEKLFF. The CDR3 bases are TGCGCCAGCAGCTTGGAAGGGACGTTTAATGAAAAACTGTTTTTT.

This clonotype was observed many times. The chain couples TRBV28 to TRBJ1-2; the match to TRBD1 covers 10 bases. There are 14 residues in the CDR3. CDR1 and CDR2 from the germline V gene are MDHEN and SYDVKM. The J segment lost 6 bases and the V segment lost 4 bases, leaving 5 bases of the junction unmatched. The CDR3 bases are TGTGCCAGCAGTTCGGGACAGGGGCTTAATGGCTACACCTTC. This sequence encodes CASSSGQGLNGYTF.

The rearrangement links TRBV10-3 to TRBJ1-3; D not resolved. The CDR3 covers 15 residues. CDR1 and CDR2 from the germline V gene are ENHRY and SYGVKD. V lost 6 bases and J lost 0, with 12 bases in between. The CDR3 region is CAISPGTLSGNTIYF. The CDR3 nucleotides are TGTGCCATCAGCCCGGGCACCCTCTCTGGAAACACCATATATTTT.

This clonotype came up many times. As DNA, the CDR3 is TGTGCCAGCAGCTTAGAAATTCTCGAGACCCAGTACTTC. It specifies CASSLEILETQYF. The rearrangement uses TRBV11-2 and TRBJ2-5; D ambiguous. The CDR3 is made up of 13 amino acids. The germline CDR1 and CDR2 sequences are SGHAT and FQNNGV. Trimming took off 0 bases at V and 5 bases at J, with 7 bases between the two ends. Combining the CDR3 with reference TRBV11-2 and TRBJ2-5 gives the whole variable domain EAGVAQSPRYKIIEKRQSVAFWCNPISGHATLYWYQQILGQGPKLLIQFQNNGVVDDSQLPKDRFSAERLKGVDSTLKIQPAKLEDSAVYLCASSLEILETQYFGPGTRLLVL.

This clonotype has a handful of counts. The chain carries TRBV9 and TRBJ2-7; D is unresolved. CDR3 length equals 16 residues. Trimming stripped 2 bases from V and 2 bases from J, with 17 bases between. Germline-derived CDR1 and CDR2 are SGDLS and YYNGEE. CDR3 DNA: TGTGCCAGCAGCGTTTCCGGGCACACAACGGCCTACGAGCAGTACTTC. Its translation: CASSVSGHTTAYEQYF.

A word on this clonotype: Possible read error: a much larger clone is one base away. The chain combines TRBV6-2 or TRBV6-3 with TRBJ1-1; D remains ambiguous. The CDR3 contains 13 residues. The V gene's germline CDR1 is MNHEY and CDR2 SVGEGT. V was cut by 1 base and J by 1 base, with 4 bases left in between. The CDR3 DNA reads TGTGCCAGCAGTTACTGGGGGAACACTGAAGCTTTCTTT. It codes for CASSYWGNTEAFF.

This clonotype was recorded many times. V usage is TRBV2 and J usage is TRBJ1-1; TRBD1 agrees at 7 bases. This CDR3 comprises 14 residues. CDR1 and CDR2 from the germline V gene are SNHLY and FYNNEI. V was pared by 6 bases and J by 3 bases, with 7 bases of the junction left unmatched. The CDR3 nucleotides are TGTGCCAGCAGCCCAGACAGGGATGACACTGAAGCTTTCTTT. Its protein product is CASSPDRDDTEAFF.

This clonotype was observed a few times. The chain has TRBV7-8 and TRBJ1-5; possibly TRBD1 for D (6 bases). Germline values: CDR1 SGHVS, CDR2 FQNEAQ. The CDR3 runs to 14 residues. With 1 base removed from V and 7 bases from J, the gap between germline ends came to 11 bases. DNA of the CDR3: TGTGCCAGCAGCTTAGTTGAAGGGGGACAGCCCCAGCATTTT. Translated: CASSLVEGGQPQHF.

There are many counts of this clonotype. The V call is TRBV6-1, the J call TRBJ2-7; TRBD1 matches 10 bases. CDR1 is MNHNS, CDR2 SASEGT, per germline. CDR3 length equals 15 residues. V shed 6 bases and J 6 bases; nucleotides not matched to a gene: 11. CDR3 in amino acids: CASSHGTGVVREQYF. CDR3 nucleotide sequence: TGTGCCAGCAGCCACGGGACAGGGGTTGTTCGCGAGCAGTACTTC.

This clonotype was observed at least ten times. The J gene is TRBJ2-7, the V gene TRBV28, with D tentatively TRBD1 (7 bases). Germline V gene lookup returns CDR1 MDHEN and CDR2 SYDVKM. The V end was cut by 4 bases, the J end by 2 bases, with 12 bases between. The CDR3 has 14 residues. CDR3 in amino acids: CASSWRGRPYEQYF. The CDR3, as DNA: TGTGCCAGCAGTTGGAGGGGGCGCCCCTACGAGCAGTACTTC.

A few counts support this clonotype. The rearrangement joins TRBV29-1 to TRBJ2-7; 8 bases line up with TRBD1. V lost 3 bases to trimming and J lost 7 bases; unmatched junction nucleotides: 8. Per the germline V gene, CDR1 is SQVTM and CDR2 is ANQGSEA. The CDR3 is 13 amino acids. CDR3 sequence reads: CSVDPGTGTEQYF. CDR3 coding DNA: TGCAGCGTTGATCCAGGGACAGGTACTGAGCAGTACTTC.

The chain is built from TRBV6-2 or TRBV6-3 and TRBJ1-2; D is ambiguous. The CDR3 runs 11 residues. Between the trimmed V and J ends, which lost 1 base and 9 bases, there was a span of 6 bases. The germline V gene has CDR1 MNHEY and CDR2 SVGEGT. The CDR3 here is CASSYFSSYTF. As DNA, the CDR3 is TGTGCCAGCAGTTACTTTTCCAGCTACACCTTC.

Concerning this clonotype itself: A read error may explain this, as a much larger clone is one base away. The chain is built from TRBV20-1 and TRBJ2-2; D call uncertain. Germline values: CDR1 DFQATT, CDR2 SNEGSKA (reference sequence). CDR3 length: 14 amino acids. In nucleotides, the CDR3 is TGCGGTGCTAGTCGGCTATACCCCATAGGGGAGCTGTTTTTT. Amino acid sequence: CGASRLYPIGELFF.